A single sample is the source of the 26 T cell receptor beta chains below, sequenced in a study of CD8+ T cells in alopecia areata. Reverse transcription of extracted RNA yielded cDNA, which provided the sequencing template. This table comes from immunoSEQ multiplex PCR, and its TCRdb copy is limited to in-frame clones, with some not included. The profile shows 130,000 or so clones, approximately 86% of them singletons. Treatment described: oral pan-JAK inhibitor, 5-10 mg twice daily. This material consisted of CD8+ T cells sorted from blood, taken at week 4, from a patient treated with tofacitinib. The source of these receptors is a human donor with alopecia areata.

This chain connects TRBV5-6 to TRBJ2-1; D perhaps matches TRBD1 (6 bases). With 2 bases removed from V and 10 bases from J, the gap between germline ends came to 7 bases. Germline V gives CDR1 SGHDT, CDR2 YYEEEE. The CDR3 is 11 amino acids. The CDR3, as DNA: TGTGCCAGCAGCTTAGGGACAGAGCAGTTCTTC. Its translation is CASSLGTEQFF.

The chain combines TRBV7-9 with TRBJ1-2; D is unresolved. CDR1 SEHNR and CDR2 FQNEAQ come from the germline V gene (reference sequence). Trimming removed 5 bases from V and 5 bases from J, with 18 bases in between. The CDR3 is made up of 15 amino acids. The CDR3 is CASSPATSGGYGYTF. In DNA, the CDR3 is TGTGCCAGCAGCCCCGCCACTTCGGGAGGGTATGGCTACACCTTC.

This sequence joins TRBV29-1 and TRBJ2-7; possibly TRBD2 for D (6 bases). Deletions cut 6 bases from V and 6 bases from J, with 15 bases between. Germline V gene data show CDR1 as SQVTM and CDR2 as ANQGSEA. The CDR3 covers 12 residues. CDR3 sequence (DNA): TGCAGCGTATGTTTTCACGGGAGCGAGCAGTACTTC. This gives the protein CSVCFHGSEQYF.

Relative to its sample, this clone is large. CDR3 nucleotide sequence: TGTGCCACCAACGAGGGGAACTACGAGCAGTACTTC. Translated: CATNEGNYEQYF. This chain links TRBV7-9 with TRBJ2-7; D assignment may be TRBD1 or TRBD2 (5 bases each). The V gene lost 10 bases and the J gene lost 3 bases, with 13 bases spanning the gap. Germline CDR1 reads SEHNR; CDR2 reads FQNEAQ (reference sequence). The CDR3 sequence is 12 residues long.

V usage is TRBV9 and J usage is TRBJ1-1; TRBD1 might be the D (5 bases). The length of the CDR3 is 13 residues. Germline V gives CDR1 SGDLS, CDR2 YYNGEE. Trimming took 3 bases from V and 3 from J, leaving 9 bases between them. This chain's CDR3 is CASSGWDYTEAFF. The CDR3, as DNA: TGTGCCAGCAGCGGATGGGACTACACTGAAGCTTTCTTT. Using reference TRBV9 and TRBJ1-1 for the parts outside the CDR3, the full variable domain is DSGVTQTPKHLITATGQRVTLRCSPRSGDLSVYWYQQSLDQGLQFLIQYYNGEERAKGNILERFSAQQFPDLHSELNLSSLELGDSALYFCASSGWDYTEAFFGQGTRLTVV.

The chain has TRBV10-2 and TRBJ1-1; D not certain. Germline V CDR1 and CDR2: WSHSY, SAAADI. With 2 bases removed from V and 6 bases from J, the gap between germline ends came to 7 bases. This CDR3 comprises 12 residues. Here the CDR3 DNA reads TGCGCCAGCAGTGAGGCCCCATCTGAAGCTTTCTTT. Its translation: CASSEAPSEAFF.

The chain employs TRBV11-2 and TRBJ1-2; unclear D gene. Germline CDR1 and CDR2: SGHAT and FQNNGV. V lost 3 bases, J lost 2 bases, and 10 bases lay in between. This CDR3 is built from 14 residues. CDR3 amino acids: CASSFSGPNYGYTF. CDR3 coding DNA: TGTGCCAGCAGCTTTTCAGGCCCGAACTATGGCTACACCTTC.

This chain joins TRBV7-9 and TRBJ2-1, with a weak D call TRBD2 (5 bases). Germline values: CDR1 SEHNR, CDR2 FQNEAQ (reference sequence). The CDR3 sequence is 17 residues long. V lost 5 bases, J lost 5 bases, and 22 bases lay in between. The CDR3 sequence is CASSPKERAPPDNEQFF. The DNA for the CDR3 is TGTGCCAGCAGCCCCAAGGAGAGGGCCCCGCCCGACAATGAGCAGTTCTTC.

This chain joins TRBV30 and TRBJ1-3; D unresolved. The CDR3 loop spans 12 amino acids. CDR1 and CDR2 from the germline V gene are GTSNPN and SVGIG (reference sequence). Trimming shortened V by 2 bases and J by 4 bases, and 6 bases separated the two germline ends. This CDR3 is CAWSSTGNTIYF. CDR3 DNA: TGTGCCTGGAGTTCCACGGGAAACACCATATATTTT.

The V call is TRBV27, the J call TRBJ2-3, with D perhaps matching TRBD1 or TRBD2 (5 bases each). The CDR3 length is 15 residues. The germline gives CDR1 MNHEY, CDR2 SMNVEV (reference sequence). V lost 6 bases and J lost 1, with 14 bases in between. CDR3 sequence: CASSGAGRGTDTQYF. The CDR3 coding sequence is TGTGCCAGCAGCGGGGCAGGTAGAGGCACAGATACGCAGTATTTT.

CDR3 in DNA: TGCAGCGTGACAGGACTAGCGGGTTTACAGGGCTCGTACAATGAGCAGTTCTTC. Its protein product is CSVTGLAGLQGSYNEQFF. The chain joins TRBV29-1 to TRBJ2-1; TRBD2 matches 11 bases. The germline gives CDR1 SQVTM, CDR2 ANQGSEA. J was trimmed by 4 bases and V by 6 bases; bases with no gene match: 17. This CDR3 comprises 18 residues.

This chain links TRBV25-1 with TRBJ1-1, with D unresolved. Germline CDR1 and CDR2: MGHDK and SYGVNS. CDR3 length: 13 residues. Trimming shortened V by 2 bases and J by 7 bases, and 11 bases separated the two germline ends. The DNA for the CDR3 is TGTGCCAGCAGTGAACTGAGGAAGGGTGAAGCTTTCTTT. Translated, it gives CASSELRKGEAFF.

The V and J genes are TRBV27 and TRBJ2-5; 7 bases are shared with TRBD1. V shed 5 bases, J shed 5 bases, and the junction held 8 bases outside the gene matches. This CDR3 comprises 14 residues. Per the germline V gene, CDR1 is MNHEY and CDR2 is SMNVEV (reference sequence). CDR3 sequence reads: CASSPETGYETQYF. The CDR3 coding sequence is TGTGCCAGCAGTCCTGAGACAGGGTATGAGACCCAGTACTTC.

The V call is TRBV19, the J call TRBJ1-3; no reliable D call. The CDR3 contains 18 residues. The germline V and J ends were trimmed by 6 bases and 0 bases, with 21 bases remaining between them. Per the germline V gene, CDR1 is LNHDA and CDR2 is SQIVND (reference sequence). CDR3 sequence reads: CASSFFLWTADSGNTIYF. Written as DNA, the CDR3 is TGTGCCAGTAGCTTCTTCCTTTGGACGGCAGACTCTGGAAACACCATATATTTT.

The V call is TRBV10-2, the J call TRBJ2-2, with D uncertain. This CDR3 has 13 amino acids. Germline-derived CDR1 and CDR2 are WSHSY and SAAADI. With 7 bases removed from V and 8 bases from J, the gap between germline ends came to 14 bases. The CDR3 loop is CASTHPSGGELFF. CDR3 nucleotides: TGCGCCAGCACCCACCCCAGTGGAGGGGAGCTGTTTTTT.

CDR3 residues: CASSPGRMNTEAFF. CDR3 bases: TGTGCCAGCAGCCCCGGGAGAATGAACACTGAAGCTTTCTTT. The genes are TRBV5-4 and TRBJ1-1; D not resolved. The CDR3 is 14 amino acids. Germline CDR1 reads SGHNT; CDR2 reads YYREEE (reference sequence). The V end was cut by 4 bases, the J end by 0 bases, with 10 bases between.

The table lists this clone with a count of one. The chain combines TRBV7-6 with TRBJ2-1, with 11 bases matching TRBD2. CDR3 length equals 15 residues. CDR1 is SGHVS, CDR2 FNYEAQ, per germline. V lost 5 bases and J lost 2; bases outside the gene matches: 2. The CDR3 DNA is TGTGCCAGCAGCACTAGCGGGAGTCCCTACAATGAGCAGTTCTTC. It translates to CASSTSGSPYNEQFF.

The CDR3 sequence: CASSASMNTEAFF. CDR3 DNA sequence: TGTGCCAGCAGCGCCAGTATGAACACTGAAGCTTTCTTT. The rearrangement uses TRBV7-9 and TRBJ1-1; D gene uncertain. The CDR3 is 13 residues long. CDR1 is SEHNR and CDR2 is FQNEAQ in the germline V gene (reference sequence). The ends were cut back, 5 bases at V and 0 bases at J, with 7 bases in the middle.

In this sample, this clone turned up a few times. V gene TRBV30 combines with J gene TRBJ2-1; 8 positions match TRBD2. Losses at the gene ends were 3 bases for V and 9 bases for J; bases not matched to a gene: 13. CDR3 length: 15 residues. The germline gives CDR1 GTSNPN, CDR2 SVGIG (reference sequence). Here the CDR3 reads CAWRENPGLVREQFF. CDR3 in DNA: TGTGCCTGGAGGGAAAACCCGGGACTAGTTCGTGAGCAGTTCTTC.

V usage is TRBV28 and J usage is TRBJ2-3; unclear D gene. Germline lookup yields CDR1 MDHEN and CDR2 SYDVKM. V lost 3 bases, J lost 3 bases, and 10 bases lay in between. The CDR3 consists of 14 residues. CDR3: CASSFRQRTDTQYF. The CDR3 coding sequence is TGTGCCAGCAGTTTCCGGCAGAGAACAGATACGCAGTATTTT.

The rearrangement links TRBV30 to TRBJ2-7, with 9 bases fitting TRBD1. The CDR3 is 14 amino acids. Unmatched junction bases numbered 5, after V lost 2 bases and J lost 3 bases. Germline-derived CDR1 and CDR2 are GTSNPN and SVGIG (reference sequence). CDR3 region: CAWSHGQGLYEQYF. The CDR3 DNA reads TGTGCCTGGAGTCATGGACAGGGGCTCTACGAGCAGTACTTC.

V usage is TRBV6-6 and J usage is TRBJ1-2; 8 nucleotides match TRBD1. This CDR3 region has 12 residues. V lost 5 bases, J lost 8 bases, and 4 bases stayed unmatched. Germline V gene data show CDR1 as MNHNY and CDR2 as SVGAGI (reference sequence). The CDR3 DNA reads TGTGCCAGCAGTCAGGGGGCTTGGGGCTACACCTTC. Translating it yields CASSQGAWGYTF.

The chain employs TRBV7-8 and TRBJ2-7; 8 positions agree with TRBD2. CDR1 is SGHVS and CDR2 is FQNEAQ in the germline V gene. Losses at the gene ends were 5 bases for V and 4 bases for J; bases not matched to a gene: 13. The length of the CDR3 is 16 residues. The CDR3 coding sequence is TGTGCCAGCAGCGCTATAGCGGGACTGAACTCGTACGAGCAGTACTTC. Translation gives CASSAIAGLNSYEQYF. The whole variable domain, filled in from reference TRBV7-8 and TRBJ2-7, reads GAGVSQSPRYKVAKRGQDVALRCDPISGHVSLFWYQQALGQGPEFLTYFQNEAQLDKSGLPSDRFFAERPEGSVSTLKIQRTQQEDSAVYLCASSAIAGLNSYEQYFGPGTRLTVT.

The chain couples TRBV7-9 to TRBJ2-7; D not resolved. CDR3 length: 14 amino acids. The germline V and J ends were trimmed by 0 bases and 2 bases, with 8 bases remaining between them. Per germline, CDR1 SEHNR and CDR2 FQNEAQ (reference sequence). CDR3 coding DNA: TGTGCCAGCAGCTTAGCAGGGTTTGCCTACGAGCAGTACTTC. This codes for CASSLAGFAYEQYF.

The CDR3 loop is CASNQVGDTGELFF. As DNA, the CDR3 is TGTGCCAGCAATCAAGTGGGGGACACCGGGGAGCTGTTTTTT. The chain recombines TRBV27 with TRBJ2-2; D may match TRBD1 or TRBD2 (5 bases each). CDR3 length equals 14 residues. Germline V CDR1 and CDR2: MNHEY, SMNVEV (reference sequence). V was shortened by 7 bases and J by 3 bases, with 12 bases between the two germline ends.

This chain joins TRBV9 and TRBJ1-1; TRBD1 might be the D (5 bases). Germline lookup yields CDR1 SGDLS and CDR2 YYNGEE. The V gene lost 6 bases and the J gene lost 3 bases, with 12 bases spanning the gap. The CDR3 consists of 13 residues. The CDR3 sequence: CASTPLGDTEAFF. The CDR3 DNA reads TGTGCCAGCACCCCCCTGGGGGACACTGAAGCTTTCTTT.